This TCR beta chain was recorded in a study of blood T cell repertoires in COVID-19. Sequenced by immunoSEQ multiplex PCR; TCRdb stores in-frame clones only, minus some. The sample has some 210,000 clones, about nine tenths seen once. The length of the CDR3 is 12 residues. Trimming took off 3 bases at V and 3 bases at J, with 7 bases between the two ends. Germline V gives CDR1 SGDLS, CDR2 YYNGEE. The chain employs TRBV9 and TRBJ2-7, with D possibly being TRBD1 (5 bases). Sample: peripheral blood. This TCR derives from a man in his 60s who had recovered from COVID-19. The CDR3, as DNA: TGTGCCAGCAGCGGTGACAGCTACGAGCAGTACTTC. It specifies CASSGDSYEQYF.